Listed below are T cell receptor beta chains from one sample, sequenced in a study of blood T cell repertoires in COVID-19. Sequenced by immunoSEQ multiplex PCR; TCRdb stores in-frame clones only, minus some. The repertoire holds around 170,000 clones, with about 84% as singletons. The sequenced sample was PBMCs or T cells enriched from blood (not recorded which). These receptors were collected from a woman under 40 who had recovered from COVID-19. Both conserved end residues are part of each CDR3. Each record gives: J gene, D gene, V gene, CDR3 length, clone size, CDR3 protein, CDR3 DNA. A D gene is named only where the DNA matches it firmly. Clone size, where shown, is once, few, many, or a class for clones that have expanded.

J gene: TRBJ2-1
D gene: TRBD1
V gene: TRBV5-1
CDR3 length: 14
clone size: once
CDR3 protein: CASSGTVTYNEQFF
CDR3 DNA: TGCGCCAGCAGCGGGACAGTCACCTACAATGAGCAGTTCTTC

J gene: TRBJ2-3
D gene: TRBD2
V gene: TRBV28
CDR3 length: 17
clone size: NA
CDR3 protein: CASSPQLAGVLGDTQYF
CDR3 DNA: TGTGCCAGCAGTCCACAACTAGCGGGAGTTTTAGGGGATACGCAGTATTTT

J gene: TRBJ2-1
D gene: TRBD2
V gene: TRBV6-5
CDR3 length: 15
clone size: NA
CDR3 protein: CASTFGTSEYNEQFF
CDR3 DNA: TGTGCCAGCACCTTCGGGACTAGCGAATACAATGAGCAGTTCTTC

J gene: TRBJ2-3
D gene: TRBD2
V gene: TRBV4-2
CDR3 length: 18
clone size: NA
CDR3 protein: CASSQDRLAGSAGDTQYF
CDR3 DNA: TGTGCCAGCAGCCAAGATAGGCTAGCGGGTAGTGCGGGAGATACGCAGTATTTT

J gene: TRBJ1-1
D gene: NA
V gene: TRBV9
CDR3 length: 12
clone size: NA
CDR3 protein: CASSVGGAEAFF
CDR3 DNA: TGTGCCAGCAGCGTAGGGGGAGCTGAAGCTTTCTTT

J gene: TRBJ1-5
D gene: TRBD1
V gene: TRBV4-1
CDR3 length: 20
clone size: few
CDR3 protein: CASSPEGPGTGGAGNQPQHF
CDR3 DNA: TGCGCCAGCAGCCCAGAGGGACCGGGGACAGGGGGAGCGGGCAATCAGCCCCAGCATTTT

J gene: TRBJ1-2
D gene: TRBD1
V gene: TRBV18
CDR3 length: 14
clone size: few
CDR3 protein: CASSLRDRGDGYTF
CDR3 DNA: TGTGCCAGCTCACTCCGGGACAGGGGAGACGGCTACACCTTC

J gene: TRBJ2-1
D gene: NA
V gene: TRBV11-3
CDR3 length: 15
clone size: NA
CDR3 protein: CASSLDRDSYNEQFF
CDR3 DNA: TGTGCCAGCAGCTTAGACAGGGACTCCTACAATGAGCAGTTCTTC

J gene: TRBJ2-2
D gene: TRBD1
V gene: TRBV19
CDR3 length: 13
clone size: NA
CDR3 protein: CASSITGGGELFF
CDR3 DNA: TGTGCCAGTAGTATAACAGGGGGAGGGGAGCTGTTTTTT

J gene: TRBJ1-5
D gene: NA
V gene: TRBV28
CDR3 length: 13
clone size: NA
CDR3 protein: CASSQTYNQPQHF
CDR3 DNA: TGTGCCAGCAGCCAAACATACAATCAGCCCCAGCATTTT

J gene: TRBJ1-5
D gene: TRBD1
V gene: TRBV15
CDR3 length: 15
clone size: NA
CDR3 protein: CATSRDRDSDQPQHF
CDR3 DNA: TGTGCCACCAGCAGAGATAGGGACAGTGATCAGCCCCAGCATTTT

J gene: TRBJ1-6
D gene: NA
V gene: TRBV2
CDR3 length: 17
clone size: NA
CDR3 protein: CASSELEPQYQGSPLHF
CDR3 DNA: TGTGCCAGCAGTGAACTTGAGCCTCAGTATCAGGGCTCACCCCTCCACTTT

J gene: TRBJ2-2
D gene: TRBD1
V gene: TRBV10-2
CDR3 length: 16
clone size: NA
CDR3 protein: CASAAGRGQGSGELFF
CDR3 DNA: TGCGCCAGCGCAGCGGGACGAGGACAGGGGTCCGGGGAGCTGTTTTTT

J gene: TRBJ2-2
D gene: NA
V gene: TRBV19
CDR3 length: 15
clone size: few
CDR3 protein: CASSILATNTGELFF
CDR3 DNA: TGTGCCAGTAGTATCCTAGCGACTAACACCGGGGAGCTGTTTTTT

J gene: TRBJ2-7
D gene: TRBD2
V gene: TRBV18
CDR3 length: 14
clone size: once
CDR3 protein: CASTSSGSSYEQYF
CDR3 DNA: TGTGCCAGCACCTCTAGCGGGAGCTCCTACGAGCAGTACTTC

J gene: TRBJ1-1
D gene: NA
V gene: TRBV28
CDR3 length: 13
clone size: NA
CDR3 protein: CASRVTEGTEAFF
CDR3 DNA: TGTGCCAGCAGGGTCACTGAGGGGACAGAAGCTTTCTTT

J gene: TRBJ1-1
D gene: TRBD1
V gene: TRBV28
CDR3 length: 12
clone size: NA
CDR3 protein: CASSLTGNEAFF
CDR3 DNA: TGTGCCAGCAGCTTGACAGGGAATGAAGCTTTCTTT

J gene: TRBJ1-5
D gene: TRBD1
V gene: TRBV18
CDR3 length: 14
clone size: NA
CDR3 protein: CASSEGQGNQPQHF
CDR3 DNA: TGTGCCAGCTCAGAGGGACAGGGTAATCAGCCCCAGCATTTT

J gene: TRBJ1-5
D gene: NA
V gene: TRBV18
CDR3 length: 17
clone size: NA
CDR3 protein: CASSVYPGRVSNQPQHF
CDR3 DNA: TGTGCCAGCTCAGTTTATCCCGGGAGAGTAAGCAATCAGCCCCAGCATTTT

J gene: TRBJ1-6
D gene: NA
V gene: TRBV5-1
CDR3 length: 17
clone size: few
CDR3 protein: CASSAVGGRFLRSPLHF
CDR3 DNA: TGCGCCAGCAGCGCCGTGGGGGGGCGCTTTCTACGGTCACCCCTCCACTTT

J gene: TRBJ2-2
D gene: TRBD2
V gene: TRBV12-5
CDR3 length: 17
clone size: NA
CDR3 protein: CASGLVLADTNTGELFF
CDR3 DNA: TGTGCTAGTGGTTTGGTACTAGCGGATACTAACACCGGGGAGCTGTTTTTT

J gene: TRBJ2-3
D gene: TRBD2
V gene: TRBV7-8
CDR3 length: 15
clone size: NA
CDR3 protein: CASGASSGSLDTQYF
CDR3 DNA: TGTGCCAGCGGTGCTTCTAGCGGGAGTTTGGATACGCAGTATTTT

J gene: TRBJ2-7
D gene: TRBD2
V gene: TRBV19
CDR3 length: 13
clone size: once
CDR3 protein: CASSIGGSGEQYF
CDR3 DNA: TGTGCCAGTAGTATTGGCGGGAGCGGGGAGCAGTACTTC

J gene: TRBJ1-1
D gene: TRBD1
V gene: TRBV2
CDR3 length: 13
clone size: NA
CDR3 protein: CASRQGEGTEAFF
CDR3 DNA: TGTGCCAGCAGACAGGGGGAAGGCACTGAAGCTTTCTTT

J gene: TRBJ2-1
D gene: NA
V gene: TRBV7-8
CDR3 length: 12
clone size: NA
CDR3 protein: CASSPNSNEQFF
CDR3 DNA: TGTGCCAGCAGCCCTAACAGCAATGAGCAGTTCTTC

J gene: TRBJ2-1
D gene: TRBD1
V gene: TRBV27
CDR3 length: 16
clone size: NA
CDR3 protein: CASSRTRDRRYNEQFF
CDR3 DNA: TGTGCCAGCAGTAGGACTCGGGACAGGCGTTACAATGAGCAGTTCTTC

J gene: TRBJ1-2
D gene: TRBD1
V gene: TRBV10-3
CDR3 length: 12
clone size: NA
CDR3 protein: CATKDRGNGYTF
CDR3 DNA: TGTGCCACCAAGGACAGGGGCAATGGCTACACCTTC

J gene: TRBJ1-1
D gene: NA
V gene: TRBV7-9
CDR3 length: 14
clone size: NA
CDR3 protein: CASSFIQINTEAFF
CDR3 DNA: TGTGCCAGCAGCTTCATACAGATAAACACTGAAGCTTTCTTT

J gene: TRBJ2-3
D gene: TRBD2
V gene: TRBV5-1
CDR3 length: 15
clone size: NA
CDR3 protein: CASSSETSGTDTQYF
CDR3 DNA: TGCGCCAGCAGCTCAGAAACTAGCGGCACAGATACGCAGTATTTT

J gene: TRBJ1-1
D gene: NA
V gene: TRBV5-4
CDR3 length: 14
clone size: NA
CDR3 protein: CASSLRGRATEAFF
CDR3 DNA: TGTGCCAGCAGCTTGAGAGGCAGGGCTACCGAAGCTTTCTTT

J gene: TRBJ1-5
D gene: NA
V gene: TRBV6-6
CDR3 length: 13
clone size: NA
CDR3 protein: CGTGVFYNQPQHF
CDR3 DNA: TGTGGGACCGGGGTTTTCTACAATCAGCCCCAGCATTTT

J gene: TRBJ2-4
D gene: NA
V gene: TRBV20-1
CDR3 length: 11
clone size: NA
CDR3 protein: CSASLDRIQYF
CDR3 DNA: TGCAGTGCTAGCCTAGACCGGATTCAGTACTTC

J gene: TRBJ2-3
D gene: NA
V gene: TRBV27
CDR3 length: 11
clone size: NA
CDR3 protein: CASSVGGSQYF
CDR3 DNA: TGTGCCAGCAGCGTGGGAGGTTCGCAGTATTTT

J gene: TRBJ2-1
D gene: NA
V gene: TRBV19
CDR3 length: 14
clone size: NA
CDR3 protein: CASSIPPEGDEQFF
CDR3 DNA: TGTGCCAGTAGTATCCCTCCCGAGGGTGATGAGCAGTTCTTC

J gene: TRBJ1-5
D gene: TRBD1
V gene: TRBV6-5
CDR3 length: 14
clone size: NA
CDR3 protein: CASYRGRSNQPQHF
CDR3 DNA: TGTGCCAGTTACAGGGGTAGGAGCAATCAGCCCCAGCATTTT

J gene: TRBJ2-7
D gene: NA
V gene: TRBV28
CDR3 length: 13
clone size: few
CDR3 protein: CASSPTSPYEQYF
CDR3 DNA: TGTGCCAGCAGTCCGACTAGTCCCTACGAGCAGTACTTC

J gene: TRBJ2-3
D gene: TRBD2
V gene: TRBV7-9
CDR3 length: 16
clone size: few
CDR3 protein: CASSTLAGGGTDTQYF
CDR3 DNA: TGTGCCAGCAGTACTCTAGCGGGAGGAGGCACAGATACGCAGTATTTT

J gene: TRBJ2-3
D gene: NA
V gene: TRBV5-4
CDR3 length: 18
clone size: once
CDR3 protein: CASSSVQARRPLSDTQYF
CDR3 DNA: TGTGCCAGCAGCTCAGTTCAGGCCCGAAGACCTTTATCAGATACGCAGTATTTT

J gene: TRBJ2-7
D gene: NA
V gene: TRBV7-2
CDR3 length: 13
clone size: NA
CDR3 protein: CASSPLYSYEQYF
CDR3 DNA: TGTGCCAGCAGCCCCCTATACTCCTACGAGCAGTACTTC

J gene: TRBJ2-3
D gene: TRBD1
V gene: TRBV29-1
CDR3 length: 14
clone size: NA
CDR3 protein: CSVELGGRTDTQYF
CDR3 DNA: TGCAGCGTTGAGTTAGGGGGCCGTACAGATACGCAGTATTTT

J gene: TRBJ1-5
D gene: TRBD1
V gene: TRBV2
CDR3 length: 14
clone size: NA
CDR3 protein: CASSYSGGNQPQHF
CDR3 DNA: TGTGCCAGCAGCTACTCAGGGGGTAATCAGCCCCAGCATTTT

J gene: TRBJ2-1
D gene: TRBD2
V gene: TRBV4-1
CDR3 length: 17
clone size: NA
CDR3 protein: CASSQEGASGAYNEQFF
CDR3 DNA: TGCGCCAGCAGCCAAGAAGGGGCTAGCGGAGCCTACAATGAGCAGTTCTTC

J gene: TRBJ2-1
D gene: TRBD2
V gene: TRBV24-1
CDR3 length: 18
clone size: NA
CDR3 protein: CATPVVAGGPSSYNEQFF
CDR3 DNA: TGTGCCACCCCTGTGGTAGCGGGAGGGCCAAGCTCCTACAATGAGCAGTTCTTC

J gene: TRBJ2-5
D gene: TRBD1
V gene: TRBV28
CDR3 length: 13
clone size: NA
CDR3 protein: CASSPGQQETQYF
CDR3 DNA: TGTGCCAGCAGTCCGGGACAGCAAGAGACCCAGTACTTC

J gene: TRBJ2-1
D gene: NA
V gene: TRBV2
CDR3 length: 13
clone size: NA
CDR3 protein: CADTEELNNEQFF
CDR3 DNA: TGTGCCGACACGGAGGAGCTTAACAATGAGCAGTTCTTC

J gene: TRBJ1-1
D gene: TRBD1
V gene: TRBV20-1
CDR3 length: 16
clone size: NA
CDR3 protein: CSASIPRTGSDTEAFF
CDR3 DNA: TGCAGTGCTAGTATCCCCCGGACAGGATCTGACACTGAAGCTTTCTTT

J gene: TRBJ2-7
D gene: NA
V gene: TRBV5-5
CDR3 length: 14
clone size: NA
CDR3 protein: CASSFWGDTYEQYF
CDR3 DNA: TGTGCCAGCAGCTTTTGGGGCGATACCTACGAGCAGTACTTC

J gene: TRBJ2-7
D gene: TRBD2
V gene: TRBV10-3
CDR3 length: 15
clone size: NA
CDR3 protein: CAISESESGNYEQYF
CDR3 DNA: TGTGCCATCAGTGAAAGTGAAAGCGGGAACTACGAGCAGTACTTC

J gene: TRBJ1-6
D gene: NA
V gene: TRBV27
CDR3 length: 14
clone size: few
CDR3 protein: CASSSGGMNSPLHF
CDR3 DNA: TGTGCCAGCAGTTCGGGGGGCATGAATTCACCCCTCCACTTT

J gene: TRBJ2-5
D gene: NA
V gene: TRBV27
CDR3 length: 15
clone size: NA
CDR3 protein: CASSLGTLVKETQYF
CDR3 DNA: TGTGCCAGCAGTCTAGGCACACTAGTAAAAGAGACCCAGTACTTC

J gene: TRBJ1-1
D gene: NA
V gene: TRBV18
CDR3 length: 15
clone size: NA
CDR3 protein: CASSPTNSPGTEAFF
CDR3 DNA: TGTGCCAGCTCACCAACTAACAGTCCGGGAACTGAAGCTTTCTTT